This T cell receptor (beta chain) was identified during a study of neurological immune-mediated disorders. The CDR3 is 15 amino acids. V lost 3 bases to trimming and J lost 2 bases; unmatched junction nucleotides: 8. Germline V gene lookup returns CDR1 SGHRS and CDR2 YFSETQ. TCRdb itself ran the 5' RACE reads through MiXCR, one entry per CDR3 protein. The sample includes under 70,000 distinct CDR3 sequences, 4% to 6% of them seen just once. Broader study findings: HTLV-1-associated myelopathy had the most TCR clonal expansion, and multiple sclerosis had the least, less than healthy controls. None of the CDR3 amino acid sequences of expanded clones were shared across subjects, and this suggested private repertoires in all groups. Phylogenetically, 18 of 34 multiple sclerosis patients' repertoires fell into one related-CDR3 cluster, a possible signature.

As to this clonotype: The antigen is not known.

The sequence was obtained from a woman under 40 with multiple sclerosis. The chain employs TRBV5-1 and TRBJ2-7; TRBD1 matches 7 bases. The specimen was PBMCs. The CDR3 DNA reads TGCGCCAGCAGCTCAGGACAGGACGGGGCCTACGAGCAGTACTTC. This gives the protein CASSSGQDGAYEQYF.